The rows below give T cell receptor beta chains drawn from one sample of a study of T-cell reconstitution after alpha-beta-depleted transplantation in children. In TCRdb, the PCR reads were re-called with MiXCR into one record per CDR3 protein. Among some 450,000 distinct CDR3 sequences listed, 43% were seen once. The material sequenced was PBMCs, taken before TCRalphabeta/CD19-depleted stem cell transplant. Source of these receptors: a girl aged 2-10 years with aplastic anemia, due to receive a stem cell transplant. The CDR3 runs from the conserved cysteine through the conserved F or W. Clone size appears in some rows only: once, few, many, or a class for an expanded clone.

v_gene,abundance,CDR3aa
TRBV25-1,few,CASSDQGLSITEAFF
TRBV5-4,few,CASMARTNEQFF
TRBV27,.,CASSLSGRGEQYF
TRBV20-1,.,CSAKKAGTGETQYF
TRBV15,.,CATSMGGLAKNIQYF
TRBV20-1,many,CSNLAGLYEQYF
TRBV7-6,.,CASSSVLSGANVLTF
TRBV12-3/TRBV12-4,many,CASSLRLAGITDTQYF
TRBV10-3,few,CAISEGDRNTGGPGELFF
TRBV5-1,.,CASSQDSPYEQYF
TRBV5-5,many,CASSSLGQRGEAGYTF
TRBV20-1,.,CSARPLAGNSYEQYF
TRBV12-3/TRBV12-4,.,CASIRGLAGGSDTQYF
TRBV20-1,few,CSALGTSEWNEQFF
TRBV20-1,.,CSARALRGGETQYF
TRBV30,.,CAWNRGQVSYEQYF
TRBV29-1,many,CSVEELRQRSFSGANVLTF
TRBV20-1,many,CSATPLIKREVHEQYF
TRBV20-1,few,CSARDRDSPQFF
TRBV6-5,many,CASSYSGNQETQYF
TRBV20-1,.,CSAYPSGRGYNEQFF
TRBV20-1,.,CSLSMGAAYSTDTQYF
TRBV27,.,CASSFKGAHNEQFF
TRBV3-1,.,CASSHPKDPAGGFRAYNEQFF
TRBV28,.,CASGPHGTAYNEQFF
TRBV6-5,.,CASSYSGRTGGTGANVLTF